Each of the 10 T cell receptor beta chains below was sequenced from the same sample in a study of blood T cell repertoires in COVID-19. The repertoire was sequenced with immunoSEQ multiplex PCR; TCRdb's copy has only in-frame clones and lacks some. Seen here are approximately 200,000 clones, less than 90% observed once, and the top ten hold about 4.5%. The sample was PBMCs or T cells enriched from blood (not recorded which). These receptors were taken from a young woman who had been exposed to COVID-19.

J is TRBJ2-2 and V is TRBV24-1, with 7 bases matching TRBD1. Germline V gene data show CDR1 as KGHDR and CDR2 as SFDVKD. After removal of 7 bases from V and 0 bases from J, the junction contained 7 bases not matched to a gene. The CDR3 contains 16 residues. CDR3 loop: CATRLQGTANTGELFF. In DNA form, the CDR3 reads TGTGCCACCAGACTACAGGGGACGGCGAACACCGGGGAGCTGTTTTTT.

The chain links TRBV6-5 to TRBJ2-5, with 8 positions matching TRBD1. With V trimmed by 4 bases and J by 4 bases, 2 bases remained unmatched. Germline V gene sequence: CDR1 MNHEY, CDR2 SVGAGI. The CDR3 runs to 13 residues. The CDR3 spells CASSLDRGETQYF. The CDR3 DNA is TGTGCCAGCAGTTTAGACAGGGGAGAGACCCAGTACTTC.

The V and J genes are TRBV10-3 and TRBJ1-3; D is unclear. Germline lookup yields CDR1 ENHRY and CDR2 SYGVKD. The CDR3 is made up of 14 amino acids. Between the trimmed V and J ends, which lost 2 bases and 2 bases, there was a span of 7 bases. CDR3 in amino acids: CAISEHGPGNTIYF. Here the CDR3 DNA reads TGTGCCATCAGTGAGCATGGCCCTGGAAACACCATATATTTT.

CDR3 region: CASSLTVPNTEAFF. CDR3 DNA: TGTGCCAGCAGCCTGACAGTGCCGAACACTGAAGCTTTCTTT. The chain carries TRBV3-1 (or the pseudogene TRBV3-2) and TRBJ1-1; tentatively, D is TRBD1 (5 bases). Per germline, CDR1 LGHDT and CDR2 YNNKEL (reference sequence). Trimming shortened V by 4 bases and J by 1 base, and 10 bases separated the two germline ends. This CDR3 comprises 14 residues.

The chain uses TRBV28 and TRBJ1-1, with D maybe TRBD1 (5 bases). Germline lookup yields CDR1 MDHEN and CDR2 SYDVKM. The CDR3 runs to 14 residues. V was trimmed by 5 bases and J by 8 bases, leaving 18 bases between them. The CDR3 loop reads CASSPMGGDLEAFF. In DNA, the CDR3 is TGTGCCAGCAGTCCGATGGGGGGGGACCTAGAAGCTTTCTTT.

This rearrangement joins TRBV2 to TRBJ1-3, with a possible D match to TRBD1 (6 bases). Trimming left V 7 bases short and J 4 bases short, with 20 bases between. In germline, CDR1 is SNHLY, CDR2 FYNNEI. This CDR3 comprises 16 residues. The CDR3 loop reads CASIRQPRGQGNTIYF. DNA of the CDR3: TGTGCCAGCATCCGACAACCTCGGGGACAAGGAAACACCATATATTTT.

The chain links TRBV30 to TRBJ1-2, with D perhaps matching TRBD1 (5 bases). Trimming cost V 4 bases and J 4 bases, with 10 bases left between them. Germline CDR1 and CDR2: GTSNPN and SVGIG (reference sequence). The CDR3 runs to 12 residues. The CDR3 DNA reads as TGTGCCTGGATGGGGGAGGGCTATGGCTACACCTTC. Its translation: CAWMGEGYGYTF.

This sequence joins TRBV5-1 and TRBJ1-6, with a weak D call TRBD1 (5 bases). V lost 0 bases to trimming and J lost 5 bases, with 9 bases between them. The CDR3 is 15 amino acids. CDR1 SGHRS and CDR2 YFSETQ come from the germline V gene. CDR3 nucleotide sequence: TGCGCCAGCAGCTTGGCAGGGCCAGATAATTCACCCCTCCACTTT. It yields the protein CASSLAGPDNSPLHF. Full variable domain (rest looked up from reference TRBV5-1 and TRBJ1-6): KAGVTQTPRYLIKTRGQQVTLSCSPISGHRSVSWYQQTPGQGLQFLFEYFSETQRNKGNFPGRFSGRQFSNSRSEMNVSTLELGDSALYLCASSLAGPDNSPLHFGNGTRLTVT.

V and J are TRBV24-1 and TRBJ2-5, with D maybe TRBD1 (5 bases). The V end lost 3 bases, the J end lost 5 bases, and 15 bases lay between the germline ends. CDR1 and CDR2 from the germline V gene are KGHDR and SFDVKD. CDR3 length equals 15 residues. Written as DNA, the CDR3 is TGTGCCACCAGTGATCCCTCGAAGGGGTTGGAGACCCAGTACTTC. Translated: CATSDPSKGLETQYF.

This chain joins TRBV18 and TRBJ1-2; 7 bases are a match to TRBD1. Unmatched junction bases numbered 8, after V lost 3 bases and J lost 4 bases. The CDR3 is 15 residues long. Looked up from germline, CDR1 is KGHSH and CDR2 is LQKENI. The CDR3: CASSPNRGSGYGYTF. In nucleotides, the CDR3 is TGTGCCAGCTCACCCAACAGGGGATCGGGCTATGGCTACACCTTC.